A single sample is the source of the 25 T cell receptor beta chains below, sequenced in a study of tumor-infiltrating lymphocytes in primary liver carcinoma. cDNA specific to TCR beta was made from approximately 0.55 ug of total RNA, with a constant-region primer employed for priming. A slightly modified ARM-PCR protocol with three nested multiplex PCR rounds produced these TCR beta libraries. The first two PCR rounds, nine to ten cycles each, used TRBV1-TRBV30 forward primers and a C-beta reverse primer. TCRdb called the multiplex PCR reads again in MiXCR, with one record for every CDR3 protein. This sample has 60,000 to 90,000 distinct CDR3 sequences, with nearly 70% found just once. Without any cell sorting, roughly 20-33 mg of bulk tissue yielded co-extracted RNA and DNA. The sequenced material came from liver tumor tissue from sampling region 4. Subset denoted: tumor region T4, right-lateral pole. These receptors were collected from a man aged 40-49 years with primary liver carcinoma and hepatitis B virus infection.

The table lists this clonotype with a few counts. A much larger clone lies one base from this, so it may be a read error. CDR3 coding DNA: TGTGCCAGCAGCTTGGGTGTTAGCGGGAGGGCCTTTGAGCAGTTCTTC. Translating gives CASSLGVSGRAFEQFF. V and J are TRBV5-4 and TRBJ2-1; 11 bases map to TRBD2. Unmatched junction bases numbered 8, after V lost 0 bases and J lost 9 bases. Germline CDR1 is SGHNT and CDR2 is YYREEE (reference sequence). This CDR3 spans 16 amino acids.

There are many counts of this clonotype. This chain uses TRBV4-1 with TRBJ2-3; no reliable D call. Germline CDR1 is MGHRA and CDR2 is YSYEKL. V gave up 0 bases and J gave up 4 bases, with 11 bases separating them. CDR3 length equals 15 residues. CDR3 DNA: TGCGCCAGCAGCCAAGATCCCCCGTCCGCAGATACGCAGTATTTT. Protein: CASSQDPPSADTQYF.

The V and J genes are TRBV11-2 and TRBJ2-5, with D perhaps matching TRBD1 or TRBD2 (5 bases each). Trimming left V 7 bases short and J 1 base short, with 13 bases between. The length of the CDR3 is 14 residues. Germline V lookup: CDR1 SGHAT, CDR2 FQNNGV. This chain's CDR3 is CASNENGTQETQYF. Written as DNA, the CDR3 is TGTGCCAGCAACGAAAACGGGACCCAAGAGACCCAGTACTTC.

Concerning this clonotype: A much larger clone lies a single base off, so this may be a read error. The CDR3 DNA follows: TGTGCCAGCAGTCGCATAGAGGGTGAGCAGTACTTC. It encodes CASSRIEGEQYF. This chain uses TRBV28 with TRBJ2-7; D is perhaps TRBD2 (5 bases). Germline V CDR1 and CDR2: MDHEN, SYDVKM. Trimming shortened V by 5 bases and J by 7 bases, and 12 bases separated the two germline ends. CDR3 length: 12 amino acids.

The chain employs TRBV11-1 and TRBJ1-1; D gene uncertain. The germline V gene has CDR1 SGHAT and CDR2 FQDESV (reference sequence). The CDR3 length is 12 residues. Trimming stripped 6 bases from V and 5 bases from J, with 10 bases between. CDR3 DNA sequence: TGTGCCAGCAGTTGGAGGGAGACTGAAGCTTTCTTT. This codes for CASSWRETEAFF.

A note on this clonotype: Since a much larger clone is just one base distant, this may be a read error. The chain recombines TRBV7-9 with TRBJ1-1; tentative D call: TRBD1 (5 bases). CDR3 length equals 12 residues. Trimming pared 8 bases from V and 7 bases from J, leaving 14 bases between. Germline-derived CDR1 and CDR2 are SEHNR and FQNEAQ (reference sequence). Written as DNA, the CDR3 is TGTGCCAGCGTAGGGGTCTACAGTGAAGCTTTCTTT. As protein: CASVGVYSEAFF.

This clonotype has more than one count but fewer than ten. Given a much more abundant clone one base away, this may be a read error. The rearrangement links TRBV30 to TRBJ2-2, with D tentatively TRBD2 (6 bases). The CDR3 is 16 residues long. Deletions cut 2 bases from V and 7 bases from J, with 20 bases between. CDR1 is GTSNPN and CDR2 is SVGIG in the germline V gene (reference sequence). CDR3 amino acids: CAWSLVTAGLLGELFF. In DNA form, the CDR3 reads TGTGCCTGGAGTCTTGTGACTGCGGGGCTTCTCGGGGAGCTGTTTTTT.

This clonotype was found once. The V gene is TRBV7-3, the J gene TRBJ2-3, with D maybe TRBD2 (5 bases). The CDR3 is made up of 16 amino acids. Germline values: CDR1 SGHTA, CDR2 FQGTGA. Trimming stripped 1 base from V and 0 bases from J, with 11 bases between. The CDR3 protein is CASSLRSSRSTDTQYF. CDR3 coding DNA: TGTGCCAGCAGCTTAAGGTCTAGCAGGAGCACAGATACGCAGTATTTT.

Regarding this clonotype: This may stem from a read error, because a much larger clone lies one nucleotide away. This chain connects TRBV6-6 to TRBJ1-5; D ambiguous. Germline V gene lookup returns CDR1 MNHNY and CDR2 SVGAGI (reference sequence). V was clipped by 4 bases and J by 7 bases, with 8 bases between them. CDR3 length: 12 amino acids. CDR3 sequence: CASSCSKQPQHF. In nucleotides, the CDR3 is TGTGCCAGCAGTTGCTCGAAGCAGCCCCAGCATTTT.

This clonotype was found a few times. The chain carries TRBV27 and TRBJ2-7; no reliable D call. CDR1 and CDR2 from the germline V gene are MNHEY and SMNVEV (reference sequence). CDR3 length: 17 amino acids. V was trimmed by 3 bases and J by 5 bases, leaving 23 bases between them. The CDR3 loop reads CASSFSLDGALANEQYF. DNA of the CDR3: TGTGCCAGCAGTTTTTCGCTGGACGGAGCGTTGGCCAACGAGCAGTACTTC.

A word on this clonotype: At one boundary the junction diverges from the germline segment, which might be a read error. This chain links TRBV29-1 with TRBJ2-3; 10 bases align to TRBD2. The CDR3 consists of 18 residues. Germline V gene sequence: CDR1 SQVTM, CDR2 ANQGSEA. This CDR3 is CSVEGSRPTSGLTDTHYF. CDR3 coding DNA: TGCAGCGTTGAAGGGTCGAGACCGACTAGCGGGCTCACGGATACGCACTATTTT.

Notes on this clonotype: A much larger clone sits a single nucleotide away, making a read error possible. CDR3 DNA: TGTACCAGCAGCTTGAGGAGGGGGCCTGAAAAACTGTTTTTT. Protein: CTSSLRRGPEKLFF. The chain joins TRBV5-6 to TRBJ1-4, with 7 bases fitting TRBD1. Per germline, CDR1 SGHDT and CDR2 YYEEEE. This CDR3 is 14 amino acids long.

As to this clonotype: The junction shows a germline mismatch at one end, possibly a read error. This chain joins TRBV28 and TRBJ1-2; D call uncertain. Per the germline V gene, CDR1 is MDHEN and CDR2 is SYDVKM. The CDR3 sequence is 13 residues long. CDR3 bases: TGTGCCGGCAGCCAATGTGAAATCTATGGCTACACCTTC. This translates into CAGSQCEIYGYTF.

Details on this clonotype: A much larger clone differs from this one at a single base, so this may be a read error. J is TRBJ2-5 and V is TRBV24-1; 8 bases match TRBD1. The germline CDR1 and CDR2 sequences are KGHDR and SFDVKD. CDR3 length: 15 residues. This CDR3 is CATSDFDRGQEAQYF. CDR3 in DNA: TGTGCCACCAGTGATTTCGACAGGGGACAAGAGGCCCAGTACTTC.

This clonotype was recorded many times. CDR3 in amino acids: CASSYSTGGAFF. CDR3 DNA sequence: TGTGCCAGCAGTTACTCGACAGGGGGGGCTTTCTTT. The chain employs TRBV6-6 and TRBJ1-1; 9 nucleotides agree with TRBD1. Germline-derived CDR1 and CDR2 are MNHNY and SVGAGI (reference sequence). CDR3 size: 12 residues. Losses at the gene ends were 0 bases for V and 11 bases for J; bases not matched to a gene: 1.

Comment on this clonotype: A junction boundary mismatches the germline segment, possibly from a read error. The rearrangement joins TRBV6-1 to TRBJ1-5, with 7 bases that match TRBD1. Germline V gene data show CDR1 as MNHNS and CDR2 as SASEGT. This CDR3 has 19 residues. The CDR3 region has the DNA TGCACCAGCAGCCCGACCATTCCGGGACAGCTTTATAGCAATCAGCCCCAGCATTTT. It is translated as CTSSPTIPGQLYSNQPQHF.

Points on this clonotype: The CDR3 does not end in the conserved phenylalanine or tryptophan, so this is likely a read error. V and J are TRBV29-1 and TRBJ2-7, with a tentative D call TRBD2 (5 bases). This CDR3 has 13 amino acids. Germline values: CDR1 SQVTM, CDR2 ANQGSEA. CDR3 loop: CSVEGDGSYKQYL. Written as DNA, the CDR3 is TGCAGCGTTGAGGGAGACGGCTCCTACAAGCAGTACTTG.

The count of this clonotype is one. J is TRBJ2-7 and V is TRBV28; 8 bases match TRBD1. The CDR3 totals 14 residues. Germline V gene lookup returns CDR1 MDHEN and CDR2 SYDVKM. Trimming removed 7 bases from V and 8 bases from J; junction bases left unmatched: 13. This CDR3 is CASTKGAGGHKQYF. The CDR3 region has the DNA TGTGCCAGCACCAAGGGGGCAGGGGGCCACAAGCAGTACTTC.

Concerning this clonotype: A much larger clone differs from this one at a single base, so this may be a read error. This chain links TRBV2 with TRBJ2-2; 7 bases map to TRBD2. The germline V gene has CDR1 SNHLY and CDR2 FYNNEI. The ends lost 2 bases at V and 7 bases at J; junction bases unmatched: 7. CDR3 size: 15 residues. The CDR3 sequence: CASSETPGGGGELFF. The CDR3 bases are TGTGCCAGCAGTGAAACACCGGGAGGCGGCGGGGAGCTGTTTTTT.

Concerning this clonotype: One base away lies a much larger clone, so this may be a sequencing read error. The chain couples TRBV28 to TRBJ2-5; D call uncertain. The CDR3 spans 12 residues. Germline assignment: CDR1 MDHEN and CDR2 SYDVKM. CDR3 in amino acids: CAGSEGGETQYF. In nucleotides, the CDR3 is TGTGCCGGCAGCGAAGGTGGAGAGACCCAGTACTTC. The full variable domain, its missing parts supplied by reference TRBV28 and TRBJ2-5, is DVKVTQSSRYLVKRTGEKVFLECVQDMDHENMFWYRQDPGLGLRLIYFSYDVKMKEKGDIPEGYSVSREKKERFSLILESASTNQTSMYLCAGSEGGETQYFGPGTRLLVL.

By share of the sample, this clonotype is medium-sized. This chain uses TRBV12-3 or TRBV12-4 with TRBJ2-1; the D gene is possibly TRBD2 (6 bases). The CDR3 loop spans 14 amino acids. The V and J ends lost 2 bases and 8 bases respectively, with 13 bases between them. CDR3 loop: CASSLPPSSDEQFF. DNA for the CDR3: TGTGCCAGCAGTTTACCCCCGTCTAGCGATGAGCAGTTCTTC.

For this clonotype: Given the absence of the conserved phenylalanine or tryptophan at the CDR3 end, a read error is likely. The V and J genes are TRBV4-1 and TRBJ2-3; 7 nucleotides align to TRBD1. The CDR3 is 15 residues long. The J segment lost 2 bases and the V segment lost 1 base, leaving 3 bases of the junction unmatched. Germline-derived CDR1 and CDR2 are MGHRA and YSYEKL. CDR3 sequence: CASSQVGTVTDTQYL. The CDR3 coding sequence is TGCGCCAGCAGCCAAGTGGGGACAGTCACAGATACGCAGTATCTT.

With regard to this clonotype: Its ends do not fully match the called genes, so a read error is possible. The chain combines TRBV11-2 with TRBJ2-5; D is possibly TRBD2 (5 bases). Germline-derived CDR1 and CDR2 are SGHAT and FQNNGV. The CDR3 loop spans 15 amino acids. The CDR3 DNA reads TGTGCCAGCAGATCGGACTCGGCCCACCAGGAGACCCAGTACTTC. This translates into CASRSDSAHQETQYF.

This clonotype was observed a handful of times. A much larger clone differs by one base, so this may be a read error. The V gene is TRBV7-8, the J gene TRBJ2-1; D gene unclear. This CDR3 has 14 residues. The germline gives CDR1 SGHVS, CDR2 FQNEAQ. The CDR3 spells CASSLNRFQNGQFF. The CDR3 DNA reads as TGTGCCAGCAGCTTAAATAGGTTTCAGAATGGGCAGTTCTTC.

This chain joins TRBV20-1 and TRBJ1-2; 7 bases match TRBD1. V shed 5 bases and J 5 bases; nucleotides not matched to a gene: 8. Germline assignment: CDR1 DFQATT and CDR2 SNEGSKA (reference sequence). The CDR3 is 13 residues long. CDR3 region: CSAGNRGHYGYTF. The CDR3 DNA reads as TGCAGTGCTGGTAATAGGGGGCATTATGGCTACACCTTC.